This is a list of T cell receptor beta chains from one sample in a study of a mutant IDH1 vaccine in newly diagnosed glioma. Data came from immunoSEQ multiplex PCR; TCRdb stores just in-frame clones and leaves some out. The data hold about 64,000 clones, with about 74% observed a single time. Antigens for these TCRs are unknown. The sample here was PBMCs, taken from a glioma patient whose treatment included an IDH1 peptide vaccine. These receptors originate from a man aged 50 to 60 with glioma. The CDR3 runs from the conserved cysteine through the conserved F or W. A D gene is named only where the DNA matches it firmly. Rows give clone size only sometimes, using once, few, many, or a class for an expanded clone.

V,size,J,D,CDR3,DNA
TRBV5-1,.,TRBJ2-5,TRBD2,CASSLAASGQETQYF,TGCGCCAGCAGCTTGGCTGCTAGCGGGCAAGAGACCCAGTACTTC
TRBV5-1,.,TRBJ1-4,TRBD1,CASSFEGAGEKLFF,TGCGCCAGCAGCTTCGAGGGGGCCGGTGAAAAACTGTTTTTT
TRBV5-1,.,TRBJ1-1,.,CASSLGQKNTEAFF,TGCGCCAGCAGCTTGGGACAGAAGAACACTGAAGCTTTCTTT
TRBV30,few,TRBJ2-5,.,CAWRQPGRSLETQYF,TGTGCCTGGAGGCAACCTGGGCGCTCGCTGGAGACCCAGTACTTC
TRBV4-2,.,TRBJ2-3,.,CASSQEADTQYF,TGTGCCAGCAGCCAAGAAGCGGATACGCAGTATTTT
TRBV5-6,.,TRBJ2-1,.,CASSLYNEQFF,TGTGCCAGCAGCTTGTACAATGAGCAGTTCTTC
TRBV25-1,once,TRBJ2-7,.,CASRRGAYEQYF,TGTGCCAGCAGACGCGGAGCCTACGAGCAGTACTTC
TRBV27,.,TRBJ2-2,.,CASSLERGNTGELFF,TGTGCCAGCAGTTTAGAAAGGGGGAACACCGGGGAGCTGTTTTTT
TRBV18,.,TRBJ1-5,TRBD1,CASSSDRAQPQHF,TGTGCCAGCTCATCCGACAGGGCACAGCCCCAGCATTTT
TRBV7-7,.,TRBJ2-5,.,CASSKQGRQETQYF,TGTGCTAGCAGCAAACAGGGAAGACAAGAGACCCAGTACTTC
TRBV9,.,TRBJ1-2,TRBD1,CASSAQGAPGYTF,TGTGCCAGCAGCGCACAGGGGGCGCCTGGCTACACCTTC
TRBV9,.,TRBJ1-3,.,CASSSGPSSGNTIYF,TGTGCCAGCAGCTCGGGACCCAGCTCTGGAAACACCATATATTTT
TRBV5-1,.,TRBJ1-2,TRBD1,CASSLGPTGGNYGYTF,TGCGCCAGCAGCTTGGGTCCGACAGGGGGAAACTATGGCTACACCTTC
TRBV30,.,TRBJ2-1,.,CAWRGSSYNEQFF,TGTGCCTGGAGGGGGAGCTCCTACAATGAGCAGTTCTTC
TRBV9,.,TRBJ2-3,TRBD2,CASSVEAGITDTQYF,TGTGCCAGCAGCGTAGAAGCGGGGATCACAGATACGCAGTATTTT
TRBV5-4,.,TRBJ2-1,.,CASSHGGRNNEQFF,TGTGCCAGCAGCCATGGGGGGAGAAACAATGAGCAGTTCTTC
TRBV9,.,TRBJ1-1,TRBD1,CASSVDRDREAFF,TGTGCCAGCAGCGTAGATAGGGACAGGGAAGCTTTCTTT
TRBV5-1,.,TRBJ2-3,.,CASRGGSTDTQYF,TGCGCCAGCAGGGGGGGTAGCACAGATACGCAGTATTTT
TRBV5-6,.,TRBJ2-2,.,CASSLWRDSNTGELFF,TGTGCCAGCAGCTTGTGGCGCGACAGCAACACCGGGGAGCTGTTTTTT
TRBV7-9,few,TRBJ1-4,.,CASSLILRTAEREKLFF,TGTGCCAGCAGCCTCATCCTCCGGACCGCCGAGAGAGAAAAACTGTTTTTT
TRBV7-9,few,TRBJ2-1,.,CASSLVGGNEQFF,TGTGCCAGCAGCTTAGTTGGGGGGAATGAGCAGTTCTTC
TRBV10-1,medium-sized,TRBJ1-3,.,CASITIIGVGNTIYF,TGCGCCAGCATAACCATAATCGGGGTTGGAAACACCATATATTTT
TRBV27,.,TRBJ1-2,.,CATRDGKLWNYGYTF,TGTGCCACCCGGGACGGAAAACTGTGGAACTATGGCTACACCTTC
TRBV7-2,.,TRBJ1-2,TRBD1,CASSLARGLGYTF,TGTGCCAGCAGCTTAGCCAGGGGGCTCGGCTACACCTTC
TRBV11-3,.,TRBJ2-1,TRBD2,CASSPYGGSSYNEQFF,TGTGCCAGCAGCCCTTACGGCGGGAGCTCCTACAATGAGCAGTTCTTC
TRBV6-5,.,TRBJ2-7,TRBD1,CASSGRQGREQYF,TGTGCCAGCAGTGGCCGACAGGGCCGGGAGCAGTACTTC